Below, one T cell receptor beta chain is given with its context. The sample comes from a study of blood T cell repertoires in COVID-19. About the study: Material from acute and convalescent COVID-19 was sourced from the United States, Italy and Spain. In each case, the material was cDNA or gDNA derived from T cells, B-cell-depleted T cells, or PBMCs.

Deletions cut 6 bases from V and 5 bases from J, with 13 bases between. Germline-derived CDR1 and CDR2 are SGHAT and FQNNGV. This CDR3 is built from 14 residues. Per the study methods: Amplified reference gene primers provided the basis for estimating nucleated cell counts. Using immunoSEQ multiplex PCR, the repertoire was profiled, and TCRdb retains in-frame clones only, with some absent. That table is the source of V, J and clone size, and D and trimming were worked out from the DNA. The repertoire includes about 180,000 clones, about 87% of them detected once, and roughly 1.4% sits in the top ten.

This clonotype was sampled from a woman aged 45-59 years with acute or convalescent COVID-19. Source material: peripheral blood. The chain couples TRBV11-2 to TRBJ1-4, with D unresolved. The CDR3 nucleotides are TGTGCCAGCAGTCTCAGCCAGGCCAATGAAAAACTGTTTTTT. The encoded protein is CASSLSQANEKLFF.